The T cell receptor (beta chain) described here comes from a study of blood T cells in healthy people across ages. Primed by a sample-barcoded 5' primer and a J-beta primer mix, a second PCR proceeded for about 6 to 11 cycles. TCRdb re-called the 5' RACE reads with MiXCR, one entry per CDR3 protein. The data contain hundreds of thousands of distinct CDR3 sequences, about 34% of them seen just once; the ten biggest clones take up approximately 12%. Germline V CDR1 and CDR2: SQVTM, ANQGSEA. The length of the CDR3 is 14 residues. Germline trimming cut 6 bases from V and 11 bases from J; bases unmatched to any gene: 15.

This receptor was identified in a man between 18 and 29 years old in good health. The sequenced material came from blood. The chain uses TRBV29-1 and TRBJ2-5, with TRBD2 matching 10 bases. Here the CDR3 reads CSVLLAGNYNEQYF. The CDR3 region has the DNA TGCAGCGTCCTACTAGCGGGGAACTACAATGAGCAGTACTTC.